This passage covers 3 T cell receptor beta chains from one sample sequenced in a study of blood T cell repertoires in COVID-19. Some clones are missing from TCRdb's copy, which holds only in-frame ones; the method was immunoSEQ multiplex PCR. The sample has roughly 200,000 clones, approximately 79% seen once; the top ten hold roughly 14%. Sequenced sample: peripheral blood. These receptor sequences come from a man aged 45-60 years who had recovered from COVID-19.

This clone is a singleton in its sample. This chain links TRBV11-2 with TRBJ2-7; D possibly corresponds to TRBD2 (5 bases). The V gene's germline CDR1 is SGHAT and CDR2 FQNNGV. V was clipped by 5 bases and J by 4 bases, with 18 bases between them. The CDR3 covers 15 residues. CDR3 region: CASSISGIEGYEQYF. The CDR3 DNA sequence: TGTGCCAGCAGCATATCCGGGATCGAAGGTTACGAGCAGTACTTC.

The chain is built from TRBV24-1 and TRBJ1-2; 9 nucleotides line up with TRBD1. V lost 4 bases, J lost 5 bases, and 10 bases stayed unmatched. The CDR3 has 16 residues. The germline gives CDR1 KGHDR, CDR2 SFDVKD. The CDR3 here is CATSDLDRGGPYGYTF. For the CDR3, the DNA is TGTGCCACCAGTGACCTGGACAGGGGCGGACCTTATGGCTACACCTTC.

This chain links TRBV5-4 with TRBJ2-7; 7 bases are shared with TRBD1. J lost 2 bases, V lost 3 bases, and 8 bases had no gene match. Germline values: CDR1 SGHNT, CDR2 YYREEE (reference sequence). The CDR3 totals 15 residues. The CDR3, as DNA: TGTGCCAGCAGCTCGACTAAGACAGGGCCCTACGAGCAGTACTTC. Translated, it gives CASSSTKTGPYEQYF.